Sequencing of this TCR beta chain was carried out in a study of T cells in Graves' hyperthyroidism and ophthalmopathy. There are many counts of this clonotype. A NOSPECS grade of at least 4, a Clinical Activity Score of at least 3 and duration under 3 months were recorded in ophthalmopathy patients. TCR beta CDR3 region amplification was performed from RNA transcripts. HTBI primers were the set used in a first-round RT-PCR of the TCR CDR3. One entry per CDR3 protein, called by TCRdb with MiXCR from the multiplex PCR reads. In the table there are approximately 610,000 distinct CDR3 sequences, over 12% of which are singletons. The CDR3 loop spans 14 amino acids. The germline V gene has CDR1 SGHRS and CDR2 YFSETQ. V was trimmed by 0 bases and J by 8 bases, leaving 9 bases between them.

Sequenced: blood. The source of this sequence is a woman between 40 and 50 years old with Graves' ophthalmopathy. The chain combines TRBV5-1 with TRBJ1-6; D is unresolved. This CDR3 reads CASSLVGSDSPLHF. CDR3 nucleotides: TGCGCCAGCAGCTTGGTCGGCAGTGATTCACCCCTCCACTTT.